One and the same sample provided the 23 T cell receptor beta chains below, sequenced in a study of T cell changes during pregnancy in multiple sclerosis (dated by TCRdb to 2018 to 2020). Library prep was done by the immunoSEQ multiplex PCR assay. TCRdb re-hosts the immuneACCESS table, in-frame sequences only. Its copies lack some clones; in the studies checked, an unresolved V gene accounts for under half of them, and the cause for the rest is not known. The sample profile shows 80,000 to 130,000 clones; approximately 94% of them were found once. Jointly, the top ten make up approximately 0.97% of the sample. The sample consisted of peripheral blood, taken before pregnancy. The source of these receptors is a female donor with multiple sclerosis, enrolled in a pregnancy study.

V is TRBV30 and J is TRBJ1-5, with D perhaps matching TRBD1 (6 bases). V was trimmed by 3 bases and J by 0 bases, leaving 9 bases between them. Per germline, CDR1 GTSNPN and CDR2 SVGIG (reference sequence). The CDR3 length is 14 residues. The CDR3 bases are TGTGCCTGGAGCCGGGACATTAGCAATCAGCCCCAGCATTTT. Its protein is CAWSRDISNQPQHF.

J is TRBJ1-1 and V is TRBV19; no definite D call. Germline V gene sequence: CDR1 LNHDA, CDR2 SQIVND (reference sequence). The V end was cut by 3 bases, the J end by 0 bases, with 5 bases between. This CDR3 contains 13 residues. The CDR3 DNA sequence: TGTGCCAGTAGTATCGGGATGAACACTGAAGCTTTCTTT. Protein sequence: CASSIGMNTEAFF.

This CDR3 is CASSGGTGGLNEQYF. CDR3 coding DNA: TGCGCCAGCAGTGGGGGCACAGGGGGCCTGAACGAGCAGTACTTC. The rearrangement joins TRBV10-1 to TRBJ2-7; 9 nucleotides align to TRBD1. The CDR3 consists of 15 residues. The germline gives CDR1 WNHNN, CDR2 SYGVQD (reference sequence). The junction had 9 bases not matched to a gene; V was cut back by 4 bases and J by 5 bases.

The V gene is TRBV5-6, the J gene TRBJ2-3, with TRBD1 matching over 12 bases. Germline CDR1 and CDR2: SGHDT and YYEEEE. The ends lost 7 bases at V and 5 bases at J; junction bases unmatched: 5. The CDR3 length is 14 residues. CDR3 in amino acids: CASGGQGAVDTQYF. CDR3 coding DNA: TGTGCCAGCGGGGGACAGGGGGCCGTAGATACGCAGTATTTT.

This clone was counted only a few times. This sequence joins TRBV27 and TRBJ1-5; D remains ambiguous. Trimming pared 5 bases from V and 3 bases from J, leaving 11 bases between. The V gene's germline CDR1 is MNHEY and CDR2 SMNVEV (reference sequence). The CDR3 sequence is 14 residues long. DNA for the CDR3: TGTGCCAGCAGTCTCCGGGAAACCAATCAGCCCCAGCATTTT. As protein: CASSLRETNQPQHF.

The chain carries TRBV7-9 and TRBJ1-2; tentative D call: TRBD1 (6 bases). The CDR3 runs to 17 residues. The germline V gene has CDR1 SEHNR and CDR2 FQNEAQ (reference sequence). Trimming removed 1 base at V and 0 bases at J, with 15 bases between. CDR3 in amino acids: CASSLGSQGIANYGYTF. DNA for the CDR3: TGTGCCAGCAGCTTAGGAAGTCAGGGGATAGCTAACTATGGCTACACCTTC.

The CDR3, as DNA: TGTGCCAGCAGCACATACAGGGTTTACGATGAGCAGTTCTTC. Protein sequence: CASSTYRVYDEQFF. The chain has TRBV7-2 and TRBJ2-1; the D gene is possibly TRBD1 (6 bases). Per the germline V gene, CDR1 is SGHTA and CDR2 is FQGNSA. This CDR3 spans 14 amino acids. Trimming stripped 5 bases from V and 8 bases from J, with 16 bases between.

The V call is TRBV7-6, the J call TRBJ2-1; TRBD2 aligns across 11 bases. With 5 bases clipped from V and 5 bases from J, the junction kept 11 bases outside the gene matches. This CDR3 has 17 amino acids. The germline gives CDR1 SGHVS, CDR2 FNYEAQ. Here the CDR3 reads CASSPGPASGRHNEQFF. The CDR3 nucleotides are TGTGCCAGCAGCCCGGGCCCCGCTAGCGGGAGGCACAATGAGCAGTTCTTC.

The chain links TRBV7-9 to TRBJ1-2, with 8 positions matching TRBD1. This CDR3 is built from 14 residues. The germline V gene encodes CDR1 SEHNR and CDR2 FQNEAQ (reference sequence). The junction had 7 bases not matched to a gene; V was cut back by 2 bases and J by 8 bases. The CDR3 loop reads CASSLPGGLWGYTF. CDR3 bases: TGTGCCAGCAGCTTACCAGGGGGCCTTTGGGGCTACACCTTC.

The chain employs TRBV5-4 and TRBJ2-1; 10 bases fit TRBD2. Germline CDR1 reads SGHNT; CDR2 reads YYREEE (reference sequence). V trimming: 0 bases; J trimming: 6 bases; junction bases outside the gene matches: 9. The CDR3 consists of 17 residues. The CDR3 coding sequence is TGTGCCAGCAGCTTGGGTATCCTAGCGGGGGAGACCAATGAGCAGTTCTTC. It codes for CASSLGILAGETNEQFF.

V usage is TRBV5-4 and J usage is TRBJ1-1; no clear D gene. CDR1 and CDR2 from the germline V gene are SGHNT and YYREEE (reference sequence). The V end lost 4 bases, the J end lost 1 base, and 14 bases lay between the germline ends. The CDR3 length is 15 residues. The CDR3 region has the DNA TGTGCCAGCAGCAACCCGCCGGGGAAGAACACTGAAGCTTTCTTT. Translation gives CASSNPPGKNTEAFF.

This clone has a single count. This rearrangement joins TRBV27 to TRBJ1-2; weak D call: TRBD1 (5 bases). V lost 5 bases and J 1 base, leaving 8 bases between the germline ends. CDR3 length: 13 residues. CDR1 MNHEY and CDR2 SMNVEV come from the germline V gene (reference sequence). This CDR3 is CASSDSRNYGYTF. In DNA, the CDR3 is TGTGCCAGCAGTGACAGCCGTAACTATGGCTACACCTTC.

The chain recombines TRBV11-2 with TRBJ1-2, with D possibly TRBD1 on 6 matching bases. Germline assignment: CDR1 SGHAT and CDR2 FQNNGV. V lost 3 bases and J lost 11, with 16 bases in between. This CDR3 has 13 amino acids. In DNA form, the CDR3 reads TGTGCCAGCAGCTTGGGCAGGGGTCGTGAATACACCTTC. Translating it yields CASSLGRGREYTF.

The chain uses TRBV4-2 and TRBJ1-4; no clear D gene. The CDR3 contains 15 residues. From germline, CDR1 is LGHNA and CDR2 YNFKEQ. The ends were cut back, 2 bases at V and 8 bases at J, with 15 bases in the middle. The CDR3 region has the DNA TGTGCCAGCAGCCAACGCGGGTCGCGGCGGGAAAAACTGTTTTTT. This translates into CASSQRGSRREKLFF.

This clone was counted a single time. Here the CDR3 reads CASSFKGASNEKLFF. The DNA for the CDR3 is TGTGCCAGCAGCTTTAAGGGAGCGTCTAATGAAAAACTGTTTTTT. J is TRBJ1-4 and V is TRBV7-9; D not certain. The CDR3 is 15 residues long. The germline V gene encodes CDR1 SEHNR and CDR2 FQNEAQ (reference sequence). The ends were cut back, 3 bases at V and 3 bases at J, with 11 bases in the middle.

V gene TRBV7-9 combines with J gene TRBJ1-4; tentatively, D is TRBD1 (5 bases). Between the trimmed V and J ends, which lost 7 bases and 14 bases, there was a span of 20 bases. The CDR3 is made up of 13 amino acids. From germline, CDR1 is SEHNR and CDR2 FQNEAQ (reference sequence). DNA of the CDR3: TGTGCCAGCACCCCGAGTTCGGGGGAATCCCTGTTTTTT. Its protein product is CASTPSSGESLFF.

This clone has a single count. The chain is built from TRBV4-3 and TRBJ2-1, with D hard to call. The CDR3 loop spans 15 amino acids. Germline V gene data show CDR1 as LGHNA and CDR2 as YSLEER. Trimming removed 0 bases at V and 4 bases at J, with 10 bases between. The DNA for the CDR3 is TGCGCCAGCAGCCAAGATCCGGCGGCTTACAATGAGCAGTTCTTC. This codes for CASSQDPAAYNEQFF.

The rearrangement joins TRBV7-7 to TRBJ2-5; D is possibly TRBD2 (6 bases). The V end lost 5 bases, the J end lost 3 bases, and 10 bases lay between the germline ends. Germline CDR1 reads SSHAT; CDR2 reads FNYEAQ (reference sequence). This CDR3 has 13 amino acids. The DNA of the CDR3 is TGTGCCAGCAGCCCGCGGAGGGAAGAGACCCAGTACTTC. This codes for CASSPRREETQYF.

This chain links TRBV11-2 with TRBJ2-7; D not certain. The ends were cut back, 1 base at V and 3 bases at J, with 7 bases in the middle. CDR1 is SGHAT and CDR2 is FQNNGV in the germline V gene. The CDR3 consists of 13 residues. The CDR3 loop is CASSLVPSYEQYF. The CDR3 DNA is TGTGCCAGCAGCTTAGTCCCCAGCTACGAGCAGTACTTC.

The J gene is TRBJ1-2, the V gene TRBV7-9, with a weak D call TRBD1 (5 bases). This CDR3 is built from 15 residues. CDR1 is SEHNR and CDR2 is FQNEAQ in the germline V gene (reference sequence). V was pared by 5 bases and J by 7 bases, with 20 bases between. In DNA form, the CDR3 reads TGTGCCAGCAGCCCCCTAGGCGGGGACCAGGGTGGCTACACCTTC. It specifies CASSPLGGDQGGYTF.

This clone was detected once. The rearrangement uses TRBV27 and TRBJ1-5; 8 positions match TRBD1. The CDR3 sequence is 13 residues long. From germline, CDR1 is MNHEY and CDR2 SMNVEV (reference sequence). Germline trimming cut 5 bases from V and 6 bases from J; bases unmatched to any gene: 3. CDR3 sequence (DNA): TGTGCCAGCAGTCGGACAGGGAGTCAGCCCCAGCATTTT. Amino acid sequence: CASSRTGSQPQHF.

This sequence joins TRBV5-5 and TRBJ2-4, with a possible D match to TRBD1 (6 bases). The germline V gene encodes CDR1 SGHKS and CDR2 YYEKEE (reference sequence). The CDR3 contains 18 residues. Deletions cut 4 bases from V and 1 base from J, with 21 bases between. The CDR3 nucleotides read TGTGCCAGCAGCCGCGCCATTCAGGGGCTGAGGGCCAAAAACATTCAGTACTTC. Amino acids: CASSRAIQGLRAKNIQYF.

CDR3 sequence reads: CASSPLLPGQGAAGYTF. CDR3 bases: TGTGCCAGCTCACCGCTCCTTCCGGGACAGGGGGCTGCTGGCTACACCTTC. This rearrangement joins TRBV18 to TRBJ1-2; 12 nucleotides match TRBD1. J was trimmed by 7 bases and V by 3 bases; bases with no gene match: 12. Per the germline V gene, CDR1 is KGHSH and CDR2 is LQKENI. The CDR3 runs to 17 residues.